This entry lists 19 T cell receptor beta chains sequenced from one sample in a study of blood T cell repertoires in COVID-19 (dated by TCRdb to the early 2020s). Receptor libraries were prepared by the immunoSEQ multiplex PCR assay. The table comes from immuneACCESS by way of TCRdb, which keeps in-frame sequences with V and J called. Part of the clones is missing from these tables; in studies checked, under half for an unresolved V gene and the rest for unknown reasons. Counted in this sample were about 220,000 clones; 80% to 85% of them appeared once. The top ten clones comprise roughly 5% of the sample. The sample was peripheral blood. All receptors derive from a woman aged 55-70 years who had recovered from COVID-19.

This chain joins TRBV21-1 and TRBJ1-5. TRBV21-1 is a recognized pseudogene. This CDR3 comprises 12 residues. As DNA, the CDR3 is TGTGCCAGCAGCAGCGGGAATCAGCCCCAGCATTTT. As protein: CASSSGNQPQHF.

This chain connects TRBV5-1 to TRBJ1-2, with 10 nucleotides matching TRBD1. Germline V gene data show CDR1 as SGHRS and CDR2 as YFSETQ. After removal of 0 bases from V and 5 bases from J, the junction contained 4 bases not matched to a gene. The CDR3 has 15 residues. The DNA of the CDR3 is TGCGCCAGCAGCTTGGGGGACAGGGGCCCTTATGGCTACACCTTC. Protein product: CASSLGDRGPYGYTF. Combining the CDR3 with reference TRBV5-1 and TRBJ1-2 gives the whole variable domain KAGVTQTPRYLIKTRGQQVTLSCSPISGHRSVSWYQQTPGQGLQFLFEYFSETQRNKGNFPGRFSGRQFSNSRSEMNVSTLELGDSALYLCASSLGDRGPYGYTFGSGTRLTVV.

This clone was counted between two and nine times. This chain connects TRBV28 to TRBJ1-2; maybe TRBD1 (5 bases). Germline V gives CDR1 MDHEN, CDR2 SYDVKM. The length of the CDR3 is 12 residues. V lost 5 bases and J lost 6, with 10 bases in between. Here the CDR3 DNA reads TGTGCCAGCAGTGCGGGACCAAATGGCTACACCTTC. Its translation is CASSAGPNGYTF.

Here the CDR3 DNA reads TGTGCCAGCTCCGGTTTCGAGGGCACAGATACGCAGTATTTT. This encodes CASSGFEGTDTQYF. This chain uses TRBV27 with TRBJ2-3, with D hard to call. Germline V CDR1 and CDR2: MNHEY, SMNVEV (reference sequence). V was trimmed by 8 bases and J by 1 base, leaving 13 bases between them. CDR3 size: 14 residues.

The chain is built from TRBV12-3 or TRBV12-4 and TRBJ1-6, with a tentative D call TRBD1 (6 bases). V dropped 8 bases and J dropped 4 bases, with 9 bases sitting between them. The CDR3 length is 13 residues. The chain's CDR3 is CASGGQYNSPLHF. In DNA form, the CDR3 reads TGTGCCAGCGGAGGACAGTATAATTCACCCCTCCACTTT.

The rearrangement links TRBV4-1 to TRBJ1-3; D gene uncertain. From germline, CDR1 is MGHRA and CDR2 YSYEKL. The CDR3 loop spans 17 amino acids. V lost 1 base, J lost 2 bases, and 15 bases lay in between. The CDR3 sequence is CASSQVGPGIAGNTIYF. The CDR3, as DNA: TGCGCCAGCAGCCAAGTGGGTCCGGGTATCGCTGGAAACACCATATATTTT.

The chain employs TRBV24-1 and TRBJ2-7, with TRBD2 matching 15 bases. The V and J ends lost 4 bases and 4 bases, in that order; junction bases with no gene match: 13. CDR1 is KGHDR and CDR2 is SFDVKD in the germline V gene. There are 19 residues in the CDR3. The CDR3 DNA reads TGTGCCACCAGTGACAGGGATCGGACTAGCGGGGGGGTGTGGTACGAGCAGTACTTC. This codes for CATSDRDRTSGGVWYEQYF.

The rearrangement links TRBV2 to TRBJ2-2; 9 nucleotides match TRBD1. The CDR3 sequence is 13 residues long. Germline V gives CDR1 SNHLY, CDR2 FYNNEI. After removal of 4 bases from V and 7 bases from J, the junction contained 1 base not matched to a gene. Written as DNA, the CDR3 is TGTGCCAGCAGTGGGACAGGGGTCGGGGAGCTGTTTTTT. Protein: CASSGTGVGELFF.

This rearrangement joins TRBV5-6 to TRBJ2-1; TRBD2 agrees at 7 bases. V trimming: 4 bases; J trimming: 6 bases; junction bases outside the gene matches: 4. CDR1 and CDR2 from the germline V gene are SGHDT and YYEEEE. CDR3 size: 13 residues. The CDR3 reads CASSDGLVNEQFF. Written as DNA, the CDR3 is TGTGCCAGCAGCGACGGACTAGTCAATGAGCAGTTCTTC.

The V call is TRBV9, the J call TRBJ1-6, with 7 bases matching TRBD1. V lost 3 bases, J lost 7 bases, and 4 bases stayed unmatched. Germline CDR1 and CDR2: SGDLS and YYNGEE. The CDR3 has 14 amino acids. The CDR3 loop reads CASSGGQRNSPLHF. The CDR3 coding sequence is TGTGCCAGCAGCGGGGGACAGAGGAATTCACCCCTCCACTTT.

CDR3 DNA: TGCGCCAGCAGACCCGGAGACAGAATGAACACTGAAGCTTTCTTT. The encoded protein is CASRPGDRMNTEAFF. J is TRBJ1-1 and V is TRBV5-1; TRBD1 is a possible D gene (5 bases). From germline, CDR1 is SGHRS and CDR2 YFSETQ. The CDR3 is 15 residues long. V was pared by 5 bases and J by 0 bases, with 14 bases between.

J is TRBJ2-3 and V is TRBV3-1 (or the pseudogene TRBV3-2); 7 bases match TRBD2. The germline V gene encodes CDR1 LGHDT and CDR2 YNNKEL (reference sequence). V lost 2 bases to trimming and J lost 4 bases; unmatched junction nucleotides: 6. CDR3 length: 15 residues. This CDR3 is CASSQRGEGPDTQYF. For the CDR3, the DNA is TGTGCCAGCAGCCAAAGAGGGGAGGGTCCAGATACGCAGTATTTT.

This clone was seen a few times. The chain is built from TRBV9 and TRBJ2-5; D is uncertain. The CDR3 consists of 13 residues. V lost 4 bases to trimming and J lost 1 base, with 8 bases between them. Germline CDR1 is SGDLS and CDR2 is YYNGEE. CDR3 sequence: CASSPTGQETQYF. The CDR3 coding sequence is TGTGCCAGCAGCCCTACGGGCCAAGAGACCCAGTACTTC.

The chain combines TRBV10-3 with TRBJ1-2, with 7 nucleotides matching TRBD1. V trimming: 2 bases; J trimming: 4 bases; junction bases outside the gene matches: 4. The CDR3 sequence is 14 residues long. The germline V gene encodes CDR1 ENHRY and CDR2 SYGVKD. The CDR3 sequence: CAISESRGAYGYTF. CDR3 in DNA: TGTGCCATCAGTGAGAGCAGGGGGGCCTATGGCTACACCTTC.

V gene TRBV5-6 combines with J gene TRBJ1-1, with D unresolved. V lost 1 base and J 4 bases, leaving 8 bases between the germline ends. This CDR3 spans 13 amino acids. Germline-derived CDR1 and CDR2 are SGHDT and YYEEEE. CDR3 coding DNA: TGTGCCAGCAGCTTGATAGGAGGCACTGAAGCTTTCTTT. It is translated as CASSLIGGTEAFF.

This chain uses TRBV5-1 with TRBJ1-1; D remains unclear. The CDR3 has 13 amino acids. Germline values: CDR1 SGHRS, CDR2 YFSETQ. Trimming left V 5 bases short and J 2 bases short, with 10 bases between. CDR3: CASRVGVNTEAFF. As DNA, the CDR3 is TGCGCCAGCAGAGTAGGAGTTAACACTGAAGCTTTCTTT.

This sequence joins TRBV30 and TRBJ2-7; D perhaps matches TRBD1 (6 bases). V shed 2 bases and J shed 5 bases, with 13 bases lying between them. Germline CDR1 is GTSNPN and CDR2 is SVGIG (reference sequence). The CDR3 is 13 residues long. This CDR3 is CAWSIVQGNEQYF. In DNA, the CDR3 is TGTGCCTGGAGTATCGTACAGGGCAACGAGCAGTACTTC.

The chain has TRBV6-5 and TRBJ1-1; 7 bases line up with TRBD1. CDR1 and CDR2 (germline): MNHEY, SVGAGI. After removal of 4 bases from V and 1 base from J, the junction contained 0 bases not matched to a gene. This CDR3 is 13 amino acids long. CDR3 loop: CASSWDRNTEAFF. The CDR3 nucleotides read TGTGCCAGCAGTTGGGACAGGAACACTGAAGCTTTCTTT.

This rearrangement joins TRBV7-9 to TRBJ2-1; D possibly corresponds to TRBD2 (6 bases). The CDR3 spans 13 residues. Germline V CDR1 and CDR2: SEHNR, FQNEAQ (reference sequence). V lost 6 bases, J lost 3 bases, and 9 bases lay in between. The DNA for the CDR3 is TGTGCCAGCAGGGGGGGAAACTACAATGAGCAGTTCTTC. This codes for CASRGGNYNEQFF.